This is a list of T cell receptor beta chains from one sample in a study of T cells in Graves' hyperthyroidism and ophthalmopathy. TCRdb independently ran MiXCR on the multiplex PCR reads; one entry per CDR3 protein. The sample lists about 740,000 distinct CDR3 sequences; 14% were seen once. Sequencing used blood. The receptors were gathered from a woman between 18 and 30 years old with Graves' hyperthyroidism. Each CDR3 is given with its conserved first and last residue. Each record gives: V gene, J gene, clone size, D gene, CDR3 DNA, CDR3 protein. A D gene is named only where the DNA matches it firmly. A clone size is listed for some rows: how often the clone was seen (once, few, many), or a class if it is expanded.

v_call: TRBV13; j_call: TRBJ1-2; clone_size: NA; d_call: NA; cdr3_nt: TGTGCCAGCAGCACCCCCTGGGGTGGCTACACCTTC; cdr3_aa: CASSTPWGGYTF
v_call: TRBV7-8; j_call: TRBJ1-1; clone_size: NA; d_call: NA; cdr3_nt: TGTGCCAGCACGAAGTTGCGGAACACTGAAGCTTTCTTT; cdr3_aa: CASTKLRNTEAFF
v_call: TRBV4-1; j_call: TRBJ1-1; clone_size: NA; d_call: NA; cdr3_nt: TGCGCCAGCAGCCGATCCAGGAGCACTGAAGCTTTCTTT; cdr3_aa: CASSRSRSTEAFF
v_call: TRBV9; j_call: TRBJ2-2; clone_size: NA; d_call: TRBD2; cdr3_nt: TGTGCCAGCAGCGGGGTCCGCCTAGCGGGAGGCACCGGGGAGCTGTTTTTT; cdr3_aa: CASSGVRLAGGTGELFF
v_call: TRBV9; j_call: TRBJ1-3; clone_size: few; d_call: TRBD1; cdr3_nt: TGTGCCAGCAGCGCTTCAGGGGGATCTCCTGGAAACACCATATATTTT; cdr3_aa: CASSASGGSPGNTIYF
v_call: TRBV6-1; j_call: TRBJ2-3; clone_size: NA; d_call: NA; cdr3_nt: TGTGCCAGCAGTGGAGGGCTCACAGATACGCAGTATTTT; cdr3_aa: CASSGGLTDTQYF
v_call: TRBV20-1; j_call: TRBJ2-2; clone_size: NA; d_call: TRBD2; cdr3_nt: TGCAGTGCTTCGACTAGCGCCGGGGAGCTGTTTTTT; cdr3_aa: CSASTSAGELFF
v_call: TRBV20-1; j_call: TRBJ2-7; clone_size: many; d_call: NA; cdr3_nt: TGCAGTGCTAGAGGAGGGGGCTCCTACGAGCAGTACTTC; cdr3_aa: CSARGGGSYEQYF
v_call: TRBV18; j_call: TRBJ1-1; clone_size: many; d_call: NA; cdr3_nt: TGTGCCAGCTCGCAAATGGGACAAGTGAACACTGAAGCTTTCTTT; cdr3_aa: CASSQMGQVNTEAFF
v_call: TRBV6-1; j_call: TRBJ2-1; clone_size: many; d_call: TRBD2; cdr3_nt: TGTGCCAGCAGGGGACCCGAGAGCGGGGAGGGGTCGGATGAGCAGTTCTTC; cdr3_aa: CASRGPESGEGSDEQFF
v_call: TRBV18; j_call: TRBJ1-1; clone_size: many; d_call: TRBD1; cdr3_nt: TGTGCCAGCTCACCACGTAGTAGGACAGGGGGAAGGAATGACACTGAAGCTTTCTTT; cdr3_aa: CASSPRSRTGGRNDTEAFF
v_call: TRBV6-1; j_call: TRBJ1-6; clone_size: few; d_call: NA; cdr3_nt: TGTGCCAGCAGTCTACAGGGACGGAGGAATTCACCCCTCCACTTT; cdr3_aa: CASSLQGRRNSPLHF
v_call: TRBV5-5; j_call: TRBJ2-5; clone_size: few; d_call: TRBD1; cdr3_nt: TGTGCCAGCAGCTTGCAGGGGGACGAGACCCAGTACTTC; cdr3_aa: CASSLQGDETQYF
v_call: TRBV19; j_call: TRBJ2-2; clone_size: NA; d_call: TRBD1; cdr3_nt: TGTGCCAGTACCAATGACAGGGTCCGTACCGGGGAGCTGTTTTTT; cdr3_aa: CASTNDRVRTGELFF
v_call: TRBV20-1; j_call: TRBJ2-2; clone_size: few; d_call: NA; cdr3_nt: TGCAGTGCTCCAGGGGTTGTTTCCACCGGGGAGCTGTTTTTT; cdr3_aa: CSAPGVVSTGELFF
v_call: TRBV30; j_call: TRBJ1-1; clone_size: few; d_call: NA; cdr3_nt: TGTGCCTGGAGTGTAACGAGACACGCTGAAGCTTTCTTT; cdr3_aa: CAWSVTRHAEAFF
v_call: TRBV9; j_call: TRBJ2-5; clone_size: NA; d_call: TRBD1; cdr3_nt: TGTGCCAGCAGCGGATACCGGGACAGTATCCAAGAGACCCAGTACTTC; cdr3_aa: CASSGYRDSIQETQYF
v_call: TRBV7-2; j_call: TRBJ2-3; clone_size: NA; d_call: TRBD1; cdr3_nt: TGTGCCAGCAGCCGACAGGGGTTGGGCGATACGCAGTATTTT; cdr3_aa: CASSRQGLGDTQYF
v_call: TRBV6-6; j_call: TRBJ2-2; clone_size: many; d_call: TRBD1; cdr3_nt: TGTGCCAGCAGTTACTCACTGGGACAGATCACCGGGGAGCTGTTTTTT; cdr3_aa: CASSYSLGQITGELFF
v_call: TRBV2; j_call: TRBJ1-2; clone_size: NA; d_call: NA; cdr3_nt: TGTGCCAGCAGAAGGGAGGGAGCCCGGCGTGCCTATGGCTACACCTTC; cdr3_aa: CASRREGARRAYGYTF
v_call: TRBV20-1; j_call: TRBJ2-1; clone_size: NA; d_call: TRBD2; cdr3_nt: TGCAGTGCTAGAGATAGCGGGAGCGCGGGTGAGCAGTTCTTC; cdr3_aa: CSARDSGSAGEQFF
v_call: TRBV7-2; j_call: TRBJ2-7; clone_size: many; d_call: TRBD1; cdr3_nt: TGTGCCAGCAGCTTAGGGGACAGGGTCCACGAGCAGTACTTC; cdr3_aa: CASSLGDRVHEQYF
v_call: TRBV20-1; j_call: TRBJ1-2; clone_size: many; d_call: NA; cdr3_nt: TGCAGTGCCACGGAGGGTCTCAATGGCTACACCTTC; cdr3_aa: CSATEGLNGYTF
v_call: TRBV28; j_call: TRBJ1-5; clone_size: few; d_call: NA; cdr3_nt: TGTGCCAGCCGGTTACGACGAAGCACGCAGCATTTT; cdr3_aa: CASRLRRSTQHF
v_call: TRBV30; j_call: TRBJ2-3; clone_size: many; d_call: NA; cdr3_nt: TGTGCCTGGAGTATGGGGAGTAGCACAGATACGCAGTATTTT; cdr3_aa: CAWSMGSSTDTQYF
v_call: TRBV20-1; j_call: TRBJ2-3; clone_size: few; d_call: NA; cdr3_nt: TGCAGTGCCATGGGTTCTAGCCCAAGCACAGATACGCAGTATTTT; cdr3_aa: CSAMGSSPSTDTQYF
v_call: TRBV4-1; j_call: TRBJ1-3; clone_size: NA; d_call: NA; cdr3_nt: TGCGCCAGCAGCCAGAGAGGTATCTCTGGAAACACCATATATTTT; cdr3_aa: CASSQRGISGNTIYF
v_call: TRBV7-9; j_call: TRBJ1-4; clone_size: NA; d_call: NA; cdr3_nt: TGTGCCAGCAGGGGAACTCCGGGGGTTGAAAAACTGTTTTTT; cdr3_aa: CASRGTPGVEKLFF
v_call: TRBV12-3/TRBV12-4; j_call: TRBJ2-5; clone_size: many; d_call: TRBD2; cdr3_nt: TGTGCCAGCGGACCCGGGAGGAACCAAGAGACCCAGTACTTC; cdr3_aa: CASGPGRNQETQYF
v_call: TRBV7-9; j_call: TRBJ2-3; clone_size: NA; d_call: NA; cdr3_nt: TGTGCCAGCAGTGCCGCAGGCACAGATACGCAGTATTTT; cdr3_aa: CASSAAGTDTQYF
v_call: TRBV12-3/TRBV12-4; j_call: TRBJ2-5; clone_size: many; d_call: NA; cdr3_nt: TGTGCCAGCAGTTCGGACGGACGAGAGATCCAGTACTTC; cdr3_aa: CASSSDGREIQYF
v_call: TRBV29-1; j_call: TRBJ2-3; clone_size: NA; d_call: TRBD1; cdr3_nt: TGCAGCGTTGAAGAACAGGGGGCAGGTGGCACAGATACGCAGTATTTT; cdr3_aa: CSVEEQGAGGTDTQYF
v_call: TRBV20-1; j_call: TRBJ2-1; clone_size: many; d_call: NA; cdr3_nt: TGCAGTGCTAGAGATCTTAGGGTGTCTCAGGAGCAGTTCTTC; cdr3_aa: CSARDLRVSQEQFF
v_call: TRBV28; j_call: TRBJ1-2; clone_size: many; d_call: TRBD1; cdr3_nt: TGTGCCAGCAGGGCGGTCGGGACAGGGCATATCTATGGCTACACCTTC; cdr3_aa: CASRAVGTGHIYGYTF
v_call: TRBV3-1; j_call: TRBJ2-1; clone_size: many; d_call: NA; cdr3_nt: TGTGCCAGCAGCCAAGTCTCTGGAGAGCAGTTCTTC; cdr3_aa: CASSQVSGEQFF
v_call: TRBV30; j_call: TRBJ2-7; clone_size: many; d_call: NA; cdr3_nt: TGTGCCTGGACCTTATCCAGTGATCTAAGCTCCTACGAGCAGTACTTC; cdr3_aa: CAWTLSSDLSSYEQYF
v_call: TRBV19; j_call: TRBJ2-7; clone_size: NA; d_call: TRBD1; cdr3_nt: TGTGCCAGTATCGACACAGGGGGGCACAACGGTCCCTACGAGCAGTACTTC; cdr3_aa: CASIDTGGHNGPYEQYF
v_call: TRBV28; j_call: TRBJ1-1; clone_size: few; d_call: NA; cdr3_nt: TGTGCCAGCAGTTTATTATCTTCGGCTTTCTTT; cdr3_aa: CASSLLSSAFF
v_call: TRBV27; j_call: TRBJ2-7; clone_size: many; d_call: TRBD2; cdr3_nt: TGTGCCAGCAGGACTAGCGGGGGATCCTACGAGCAGTACTTC; cdr3_aa: CASRTSGGSYEQYF
v_call: TRBV7-9; j_call: TRBJ1-4; clone_size: many; d_call: NA; cdr3_nt: TGTGCCAGTGCGACGGCGGGAGTTAATGAAAAACTGTTTTTT; cdr3_aa: CASATAGVNEKLFF
v_call: TRBV27; j_call: TRBJ1-1; clone_size: many; d_call: TRBD1; cdr3_nt: TGTGCCAGCAGTTCTCCCGCAGGGGGCCGCCCTGAAGCTTTCTTT; cdr3_aa: CASSSPAGGRPEAFF
v_call: TRBV7-3; j_call: TRBJ1-1; clone_size: once; d_call: NA; cdr3_nt: TGTGCCAGCAGCTTAAGCGGCAGCAACACTGAAGCTTTCTTT; cdr3_aa: CASSLSGSNTEAFF
v_call: TRBV7-9; j_call: TRBJ2-7; clone_size: many; d_call: TRBD1; cdr3_nt: TGTGCCAGCAGCCCCCCCCAGGGACAGGGGGCTTACGAGCAGTACTTC; cdr3_aa: CASSPPQGQGAYEQYF
v_call: TRBV18; j_call: TRBJ2-5; clone_size: many; d_call: NA; cdr3_nt: TGTGCCAGCTCACCTCGGGGTCTCCAAGAGACCCAGTACTTC; cdr3_aa: CASSPRGLQETQYF
v_call: TRBV7-9; j_call: TRBJ2-7; clone_size: many; d_call: TRBD1; cdr3_nt: TGTGCCAGCAGCCAAAAGACAGGGGGCGATTTGGACGAGCAGTACTTC; cdr3_aa: CASSQKTGGDLDEQYF
v_call: TRBV4-1; j_call: TRBJ1-2; clone_size: NA; d_call: NA; cdr3_nt: TGCGCCAGCAGCCAAGTTGGGGGGCCTAACTATGGCTACACCTTC; cdr3_aa: CASSQVGGPNYGYTF
v_call: TRBV27; j_call: TRBJ2-5; clone_size: many; d_call: NA; cdr3_nt: TGTGCCAGTAAAGGAGGTCGCAAGGGATATCAAGAGACCCAGTACTTC; cdr3_aa: CASKGGRKGYQETQYF
v_call: TRBV6-2/TRBV6-3; j_call: TRBJ1-2; clone_size: few; d_call: NA; cdr3_nt: TGTGCCAGCAGTTACACTTCGTATGGCTACACCTTC; cdr3_aa: CASSYTSYGYTF
v_call: TRBV3-1; j_call: TRBJ2-7; clone_size: few; d_call: TRBD1; cdr3_nt: TGTGCCAGCGCTTTGACAGGGATCCTGGATGAGCAGTACTTC; cdr3_aa: CASALTGILDEQYF
v_call: TRBV15; j_call: TRBJ2-7; clone_size: many; d_call: NA; cdr3_nt: TGTGCCACCAGCCCCCTCCGGGATGGGGGCTACGAGCAGTACTTC; cdr3_aa: CATSPLRDGGYEQYF
v_call: TRBV18; j_call: TRBJ1-2; clone_size: many; d_call: NA; cdr3_nt: TGTGCCAGCTCACCATGGGCATTCTATGGCTACACCTTC; cdr3_aa: CASSPWAFYGYTF
v_call: TRBV6-1; j_call: TRBJ2-7; clone_size: NA; d_call: TRBD1; cdr3_nt: TGTGCCAGCACGAATACCGGGACAGACTCCTACGAGCAGTACTTC; cdr3_aa: CASTNTGTDSYEQYF
v_call: TRBV9; j_call: TRBJ2-7; clone_size: many; d_call: NA; cdr3_nt: TGTGCCAGCAGCGACGGCTACAACACACAGCAGTACTTC; cdr3_aa: CASSDGYNTQQYF
v_call: TRBV5-1; j_call: TRBJ1-1; clone_size: many; d_call: TRBD1; cdr3_nt: TGCGCCAGCAGCTCAGACAGGGCCACTGAAGCTTTCTTT; cdr3_aa: CASSSDRATEAFF
v_call: TRBV15; j_call: TRBJ1-5; clone_size: few; d_call: NA; cdr3_nt: TGTGCCACCAGCAGAGTCTGGGATCAGCCCCAGCATTTT; cdr3_aa: CATSRVWDQPQHF